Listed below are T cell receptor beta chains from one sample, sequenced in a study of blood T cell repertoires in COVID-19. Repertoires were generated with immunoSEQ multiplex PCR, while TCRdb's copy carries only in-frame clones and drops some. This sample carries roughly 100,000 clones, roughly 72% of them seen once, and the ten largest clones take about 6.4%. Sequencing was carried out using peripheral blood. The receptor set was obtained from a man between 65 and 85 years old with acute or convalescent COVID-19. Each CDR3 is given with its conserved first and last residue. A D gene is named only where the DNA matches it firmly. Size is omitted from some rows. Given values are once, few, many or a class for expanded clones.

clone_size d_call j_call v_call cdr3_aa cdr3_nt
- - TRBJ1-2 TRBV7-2 CASSFQVNYGYTF TGTGCCAGCAGCTTCCAGGTTAACTATGGCTACACCTTC
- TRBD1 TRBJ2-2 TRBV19 CASSSDRPNTGELFF TGTGCCAGTAGTTCGGACAGGCCGAACACCGGGGAGCTGTTTTTT
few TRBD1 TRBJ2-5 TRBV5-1 CASSDDRAYQETQYF TGCGCCAGCAGCGATGACAGGGCCTACCAAGAGACCCAGTACTTC
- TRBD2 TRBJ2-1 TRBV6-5 CASKLTSGGYNEQFF TGTGCCAGCAAGCTGACTAGCGGGGGGTACAATGAGCAGTTCTTC
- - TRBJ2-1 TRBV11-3 CASSEGRGVKVYNEQFF TGTGCCAGCAGTGAGGGCAGGGGGGTCAAAGTTTACAATGAGCAGTTCTTC
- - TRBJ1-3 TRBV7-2 CASSPGLSGNTIYF TGTGCCAGCAGCCCAGGCCTCTCTGGAAACACCATATATTTT
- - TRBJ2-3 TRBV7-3 CASSLTPGDTQYF TGTGCCAGCAGCCTTACCCCAGGGGATACGCAGTATTTT
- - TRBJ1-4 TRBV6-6 CASSPGNRAANEKLFF TGTGCCAGCAGTCCAGGGAACAGGGCCGCTAATGAAAAACTGTTTTTT
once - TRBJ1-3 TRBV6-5 CASTHRDSGNTIYF TGTGCCAGCACCCACAGGGACTCTGGAAACACCATATATTTT
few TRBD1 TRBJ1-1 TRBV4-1 CASSHPTTGQGTEAFF TGCGCCAGCAGCCATCCTACGACAGGACAGGGAACTGAAGCTTTCTTT
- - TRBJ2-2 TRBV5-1 CASSSSETGDTGELFF TGCGCCAGCAGCTCCTCGGAGACAGGAGACACCGGGGAGCTGTTTTTT
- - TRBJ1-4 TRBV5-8 CASSLKGQGTSTNEKLFF TGTGCCAGCAGCTTGAAGGGGCAAGGGACATCAACTAATGAAAAACTGTTTTTT
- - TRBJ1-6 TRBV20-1 CSASIAGDNSPLHF TGCAGTGCTAGTATAGCAGGGGATAATTCACCCCTCCACTTT
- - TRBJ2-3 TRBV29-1 CSVESGVGTDTQYF TGCAGCGTTGAATCGGGGGTGGGGACAGATACGCAGTATTTT
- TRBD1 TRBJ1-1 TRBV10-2 CASSLSGGEGEAFF TGCGCCAGCAGTCTCTCAGGGGGTGAAGGTGAAGCTTTCTTT
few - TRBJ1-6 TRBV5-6 CASSLLAWGAPLHF TGTGCCAGCAGCCTACTGGCCTGGGGGGCACCCCTCCACTTT
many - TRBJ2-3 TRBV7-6 CASSFKQADTQYF TGTGCCAGCAGCTTCAAACAGGCAGATACGCAGTATTTT
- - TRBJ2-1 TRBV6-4 CASSDSSGSYNEQFF TGTGCCAGCAGTGACTCTAGCGGCTCCTACAATGAGCAGTTCTTC
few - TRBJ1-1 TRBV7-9 CASSLFRGYTEAFF TGTGCCAGCAGCTTATTCCGGGGGTACACTGAAGCTTTCTTT